These 3 T cell receptor beta chains came from one sample sequenced in a study of blood T cell repertoires in COVID-19. Data came from immunoSEQ multiplex PCR; TCRdb stores just in-frame clones and leaves some out. The data show about 220,000 clones, 82% seen once. The sequencing input was peripheral blood. The origin of the receptors is an elderly woman with acute or convalescent COVID-19.

The chain employs TRBV7-3 and TRBJ2-1; no clear D. CDR1 is SGHTA, CDR2 FQGTGA, per germline. The V end lost 4 bases, the J end lost 7 bases, and 8 bases lay between the germline ends. This CDR3 is 12 amino acids long. The DNA for the CDR3 is TGTGCCAGCAGCTCGACGCGGAATGAGCAGTTCTTC. Translated: CASSSTRNEQFF.

The CDR3 is CASSSSGTYEQYF. The CDR3 DNA reads as TGCGCCAGCAGCTCCAGCGGGACCTACGAGCAGTACTTC. V gene TRBV5-1 combines with J gene TRBJ2-7, with 7 bases identical to TRBD2. From germline, CDR1 is SGHRS and CDR2 YFSETQ. With 3 bases clipped from V and 2 bases from J, the junction kept 2 bases outside the gene matches. This CDR3 spans 13 amino acids.

This clone was seen a few times. The genes are TRBV7-9 and TRBJ1-6, with 7 bases aligning to TRBD1. The germline V gene encodes CDR1 SEHNR and CDR2 FQNEAQ (reference sequence). The CDR3 has 15 residues. V lost 5 bases and J lost 8; bases outside the gene matches: 9. The CDR3 nucleotides are TGTGCCAGCAGCAACCAGGACAGGAAGGATTCACCCCTCCACTTT. Protein product: CASSNQDRKDSPLHF.